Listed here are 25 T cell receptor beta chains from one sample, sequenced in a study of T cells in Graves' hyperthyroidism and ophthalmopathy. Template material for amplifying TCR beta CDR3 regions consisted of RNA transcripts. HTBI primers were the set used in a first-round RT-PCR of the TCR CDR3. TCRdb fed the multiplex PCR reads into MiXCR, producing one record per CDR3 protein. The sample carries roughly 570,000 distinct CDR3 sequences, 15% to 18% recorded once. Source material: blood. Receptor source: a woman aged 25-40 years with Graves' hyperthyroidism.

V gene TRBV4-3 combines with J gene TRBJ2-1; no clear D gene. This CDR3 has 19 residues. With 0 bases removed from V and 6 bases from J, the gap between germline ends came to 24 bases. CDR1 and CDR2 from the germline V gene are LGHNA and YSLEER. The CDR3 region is CASSQDQPVAGRLVNEQFF. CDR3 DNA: TGCGCCAGCAGCCAAGATCAGCCCGTAGCAGGTAGGCTAGTCAATGAGCAGTTCTTC.

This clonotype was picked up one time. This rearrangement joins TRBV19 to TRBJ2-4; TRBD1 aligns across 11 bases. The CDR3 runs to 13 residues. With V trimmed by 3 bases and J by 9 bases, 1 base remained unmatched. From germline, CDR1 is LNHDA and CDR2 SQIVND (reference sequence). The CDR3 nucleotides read TGTGCCAGTAGTATGGGACAGGGGGGCATTCAGTACTTC. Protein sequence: CASSMGQGGIQYF.

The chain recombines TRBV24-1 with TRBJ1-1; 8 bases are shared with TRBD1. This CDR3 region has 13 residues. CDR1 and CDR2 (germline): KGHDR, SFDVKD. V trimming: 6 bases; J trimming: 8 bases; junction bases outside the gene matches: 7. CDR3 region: CATSSAGQEEAFF. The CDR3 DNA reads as TGTGCCACCAGTTCCGCGGGACAGGAAGAAGCTTTCTTT.

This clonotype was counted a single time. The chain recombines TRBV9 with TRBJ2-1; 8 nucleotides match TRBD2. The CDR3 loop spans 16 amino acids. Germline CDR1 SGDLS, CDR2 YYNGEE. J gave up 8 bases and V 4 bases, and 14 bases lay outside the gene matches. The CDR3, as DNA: TGTGCCAGCAGCCCGGCCGAAGCGGGAGTCGTCTATGAGCAGTTCTTC. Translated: CASSPAEAGVVYEQFF. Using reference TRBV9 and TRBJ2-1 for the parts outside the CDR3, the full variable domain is DSGVTQTPKHLITATGQRVTLRCSPRSGDLSVYWYQQSLDQGLQFLIQYYNGEERAKGNILERFSAQQFPDLHSELNLSSLELGDSALYFCASSPAEAGVVYEQFFGPGTRLTVL.

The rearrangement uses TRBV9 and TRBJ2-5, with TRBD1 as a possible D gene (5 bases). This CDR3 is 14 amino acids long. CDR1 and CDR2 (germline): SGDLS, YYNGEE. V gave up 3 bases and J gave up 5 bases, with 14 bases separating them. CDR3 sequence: CASSGSGLSETQYF. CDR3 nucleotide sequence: TGTGCCAGCAGCGGATCAGGGTTGTCGGAGACCCAGTACTTC.

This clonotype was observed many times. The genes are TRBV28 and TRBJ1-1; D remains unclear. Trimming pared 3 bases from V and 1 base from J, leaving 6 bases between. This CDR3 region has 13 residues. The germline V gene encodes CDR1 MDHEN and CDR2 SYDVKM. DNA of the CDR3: TGTGCCAGCAGTTTTTCGGGGAACACTGAAGCTTTCTTT. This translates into CASSFSGNTEAFF.

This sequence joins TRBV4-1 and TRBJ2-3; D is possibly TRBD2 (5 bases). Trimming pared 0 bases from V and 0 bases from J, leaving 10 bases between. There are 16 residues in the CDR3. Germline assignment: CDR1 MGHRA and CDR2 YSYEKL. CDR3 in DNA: TGCGCCAGCAGCCAAGATGGGTGGGAGAGCACAGATACGCAGTATTTT. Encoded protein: CASSQDGWESTDTQYF.

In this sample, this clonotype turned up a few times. For the CDR3, the DNA is TGTGCCAGCAGCCCCCCAGGAGGTGAGAACAATGAGCAGTTCTTC. Protein: CASSPPGGENNEQFF. This chain uses TRBV7-9 with TRBJ2-1; TRBD2 might be the D (5 bases). The germline CDR1 and CDR2 sequences are SEHNR and FQNEAQ (reference sequence). V gave up 5 bases and J gave up 5 bases, with 16 bases separating them. The CDR3 extends over 15 amino acids.

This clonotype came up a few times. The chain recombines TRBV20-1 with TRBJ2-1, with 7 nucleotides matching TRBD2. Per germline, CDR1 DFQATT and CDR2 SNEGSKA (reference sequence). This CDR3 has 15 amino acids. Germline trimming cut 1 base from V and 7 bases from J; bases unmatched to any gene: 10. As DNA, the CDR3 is TGCAGTGCTAGAGGGGGGGGAGGGGTGGGTAATGAGCAGTTCTTC. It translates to CSARGGGGVGNEQFF.

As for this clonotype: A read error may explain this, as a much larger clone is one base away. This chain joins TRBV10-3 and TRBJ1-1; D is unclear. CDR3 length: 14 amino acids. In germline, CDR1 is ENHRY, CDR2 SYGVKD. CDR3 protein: CAFSESEGYTEAFF. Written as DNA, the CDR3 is TGTGCCTTCAGTGAGTCTGAAGGGTACACTGAAGCTTTCTTT.

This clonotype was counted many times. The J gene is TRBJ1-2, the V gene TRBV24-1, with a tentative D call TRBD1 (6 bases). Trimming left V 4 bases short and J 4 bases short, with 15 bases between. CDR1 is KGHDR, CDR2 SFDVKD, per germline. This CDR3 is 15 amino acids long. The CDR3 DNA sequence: TGTGCCACCAGTGACCACGGACAGAACTCCTATGGCTACACCTTC. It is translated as CATSDHGQNSYGYTF.

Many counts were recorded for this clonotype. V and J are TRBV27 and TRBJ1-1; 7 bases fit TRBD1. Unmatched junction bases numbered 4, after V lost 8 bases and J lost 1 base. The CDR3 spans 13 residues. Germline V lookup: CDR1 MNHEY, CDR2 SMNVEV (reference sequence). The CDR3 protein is CASGTGANTEAFF. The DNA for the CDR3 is TGTGCCAGCGGAACAGGGGCGAACACTGAAGCTTTCTTT.

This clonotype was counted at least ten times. The CDR3 DNA reads TGTGCCAGCAGCACCTCCTACGAGCAGTACTTC. It translates to CASSTSYEQYF. The rearrangement joins TRBV27 to TRBJ2-7; D not resolved. The V gene's germline CDR1 is MNHEY and CDR2 SMNVEV (reference sequence). Trimming stripped 6 bases from V and 0 bases from J, with 3 bases between. The CDR3 spans 11 residues.

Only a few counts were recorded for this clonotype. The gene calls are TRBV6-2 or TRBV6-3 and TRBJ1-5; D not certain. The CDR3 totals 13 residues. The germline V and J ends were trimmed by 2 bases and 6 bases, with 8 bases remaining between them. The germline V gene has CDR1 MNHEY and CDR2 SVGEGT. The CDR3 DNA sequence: TGTGCCAGCAGTTACGACATAGCTCAGCCCCAGCATTTT. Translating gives CASSYDIAQPQHF.

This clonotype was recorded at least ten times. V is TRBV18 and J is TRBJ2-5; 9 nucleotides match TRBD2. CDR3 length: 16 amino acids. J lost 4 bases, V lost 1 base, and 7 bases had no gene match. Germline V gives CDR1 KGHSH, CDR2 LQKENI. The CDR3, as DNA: TGTGCCAGCTCACCACTGGATCCAGCGGGAGGAGAGACCCAGTACTTC. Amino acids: CASSPLDPAGGETQYF.

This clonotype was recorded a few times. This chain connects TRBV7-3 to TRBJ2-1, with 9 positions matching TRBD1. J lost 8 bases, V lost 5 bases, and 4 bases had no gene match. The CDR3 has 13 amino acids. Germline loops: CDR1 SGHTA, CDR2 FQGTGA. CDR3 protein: CASSLRDRDEQFF. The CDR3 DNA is TGTGCCAGCAGCCTTAGGGACAGGGATGAGCAGTTCTTC.

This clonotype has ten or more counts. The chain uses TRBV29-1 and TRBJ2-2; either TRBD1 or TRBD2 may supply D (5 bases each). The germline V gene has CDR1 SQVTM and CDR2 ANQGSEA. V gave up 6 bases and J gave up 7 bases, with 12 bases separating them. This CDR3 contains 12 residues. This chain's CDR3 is CSVEEGDGELFF. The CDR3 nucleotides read TGCAGCGTGGAGGAAGGGGACGGGGAGCTGTTTTTT.

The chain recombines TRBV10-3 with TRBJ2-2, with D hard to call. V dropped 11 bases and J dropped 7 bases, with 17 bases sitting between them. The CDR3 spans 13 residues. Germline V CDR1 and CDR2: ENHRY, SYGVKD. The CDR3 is CAFQPTLVGELFF. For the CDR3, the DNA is TGTGCCTTCCAACCGACCTTGGTCGGGGAGCTGTTTTTT.

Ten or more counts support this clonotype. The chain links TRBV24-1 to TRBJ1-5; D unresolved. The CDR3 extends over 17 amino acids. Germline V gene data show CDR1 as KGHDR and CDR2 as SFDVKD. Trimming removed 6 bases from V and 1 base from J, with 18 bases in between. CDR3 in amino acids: CATSPEKGGVSNQPQHF. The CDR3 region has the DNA TGTGCCACCAGTCCCGAGAAGGGTGGGGTCAGCAATCAGCCCCAGCATTTT.

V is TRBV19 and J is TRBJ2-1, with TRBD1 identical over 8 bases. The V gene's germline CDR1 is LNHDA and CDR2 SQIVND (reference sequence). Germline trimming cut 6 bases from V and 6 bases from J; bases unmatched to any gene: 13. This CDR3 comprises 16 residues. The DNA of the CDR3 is TGTGCCAGTAGCCGGAATACAGGGGGGCTCCGCAATGAGCAGTTCTTC. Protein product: CASSRNTGGLRNEQFF. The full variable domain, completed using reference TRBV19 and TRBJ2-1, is DGGITQSPKYLFRKEGQNVTLSCEQNLNHDAMYWYRQDPGQGLRLIYYSQIVNDFQKGDIAEGYSVSREKKESFPLTVTSAQKNPTAFYLCASSRNTGGLRNEQFFGPGTRLTVL.

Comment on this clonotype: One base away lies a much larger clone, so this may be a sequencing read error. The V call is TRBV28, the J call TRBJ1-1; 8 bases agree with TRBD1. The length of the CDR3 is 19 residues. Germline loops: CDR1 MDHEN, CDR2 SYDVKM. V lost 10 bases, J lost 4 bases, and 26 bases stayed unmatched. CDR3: CATTNQGQGPTLRATEAFF. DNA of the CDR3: TGTGCCACCACGAATCAAGGACAGGGCCCGACCCTTCGTGCCACTGAAGCTTTCTTT.

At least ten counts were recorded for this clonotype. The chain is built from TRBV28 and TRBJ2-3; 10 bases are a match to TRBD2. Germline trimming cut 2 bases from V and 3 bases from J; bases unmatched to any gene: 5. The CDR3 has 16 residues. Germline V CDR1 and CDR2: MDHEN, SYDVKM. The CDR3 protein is CASSLVAGGRTDTQYF. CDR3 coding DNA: TGTGCCAGCAGTTTAGTAGCGGGAGGTAGGACAGATACGCAGTATTTT. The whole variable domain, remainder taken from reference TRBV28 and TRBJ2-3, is DVKVTQSSRYLVKRTGEKVFLECVQDMDHENMFWYRQDPGLGLRLIYFSYDVKMKEKGDIPEGYSVSREKKERFSLILESASTNQTSMYLCASSLVAGGRTDTQYFGPGTRLTVL.

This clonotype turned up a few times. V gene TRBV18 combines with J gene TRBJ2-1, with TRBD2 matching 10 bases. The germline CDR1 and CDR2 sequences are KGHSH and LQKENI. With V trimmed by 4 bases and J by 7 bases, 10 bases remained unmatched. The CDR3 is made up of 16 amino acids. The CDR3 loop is CASSRALAGEDNEQFF. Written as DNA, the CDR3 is TGTGCCAGCTCACGCGCGCTAGCGGGAGAGGATAATGAGCAGTTCTTC.

The CDR3 loop is CASRGTGKSYEQYF. The CDR3 nucleotides read TGTGCCAGTAGGGGGACAGGGAAATCCTACGAGCAGTACTTC. The gene calls are TRBV7-2 and TRBJ2-7; 9 positions agree with TRBD1. Germline values: CDR1 SGHTA, CDR2 FQGNSA. The CDR3 runs to 14 residues. Germline trimming cut 9 bases from V and 1 base from J; bases unmatched to any gene: 7. Full variable domain (outside the CDR3, taken from reference TRBV7-2 and TRBJ2-7): GAGVSQSPSNKVTEKGKDVELRCDPISGHTALYWYRQSLGQGLEFLIYFQGNSAPDKSGLPSDRFSAERTGGSVSTLTIQRTQQEDSAVYLCASRGTGKSYEQYFGPGTRLTVT.

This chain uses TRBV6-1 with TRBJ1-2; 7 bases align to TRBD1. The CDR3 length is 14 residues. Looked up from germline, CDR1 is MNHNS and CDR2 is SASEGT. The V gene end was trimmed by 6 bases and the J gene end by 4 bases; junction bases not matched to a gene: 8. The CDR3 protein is CASSQGDRPYGYTF. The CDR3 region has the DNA TGTGCCAGCAGCCAAGGGGACAGACCCTATGGCTACACCTTC.